The rows below give T cell receptor beta chains drawn from one sample of a study of Graves' ophthalmopathy and Graves' hyperthyroidism. TCRdb redid the calling of the multiplex PCR reads with MiXCR, one entry per CDR3 protein. The repertoire includes under 350,000 distinct CDR3 sequences, 15% to 20% of them detected once, and approximately 13% sits in the top ten. The specimen was peripheral blood. These receptors were taken from an adult man with Graves' ophthalmopathy. CDR3s include the opening cysteine and the closing phenylalanine or tryptophan. A D gene is named only where the DNA matches it firmly. Expanded clones get a size class; other rows say once, few or many, or leave the size out.

D	length	V	J	size	DNA	CDR3
.	14	TRBV10-3	TRBJ1-1	many	TGTGCCATCAGTGGTAATCTTCCGAACACTGAAGCTTTCTTT	CAISGNLPNTEAFF
TRBD2	16	TRBV3-1	TRBJ2-5	few	TGTGCCAGCAGCCAAGAATCTAGCGGGACTCAAGAGACCCAGTACTTC	CASSQESSGTQETQYF
.	15	TRBV20-1	TRBJ2-2	many	TGCAGTGCTACCCCTTGGGGGGATAACACCGGGGAGCTGTTTTTT	CSATPWGDNTGELFF
TRBD1	14	TRBV7-2	TRBJ2-7	.	TGTGCCAGCAGCAAGCGGACAGGGCGATACGAGCAGTACTTC	CASSKRTGRYEQYF
TRBD2	15	TRBV28	TRBJ2-2	many	TGTGCCAGCAGCCACAGTAGCGGGGGGACCGGGGAGCTGTTTTTT	CASSHSSGGTGELFF
TRBD1	16	TRBV2	TRBJ2-3	many	TGTGCCAGCAGCAATATAGGACAGGGGCGCACAGATACGCAGTATTTT	CASSNIGQGRTDTQYF
TRBD1	14	TRBV20-1	TRBJ2-7	many	TGCAGTGCTAGAGCACCGGACAGGGAGTACGAGCAGTACTTC	CSARAPDREYEQYF
.	11	TRBV20-1	TRBJ1-1	many	TGCAGTGCTAGAGGGGCAGGCGAGACTTTCTTT	CSARGAGETFF
.	13	TRBV20-1	TRBJ1-1	many	TGCAGTGCTAGGCACAACCTGAACACTGAAGCTTTCTTT	CSARHNLNTEAFF
.	12	TRBV6-1	TRBJ1-3	.	TGTGCCAGCAGTGAAGAAGGAAACACCATATATTTT	CASSEEGNTIYF
TRBD1	14	TRBV2	TRBJ2-5	many	TGTGCCAGCAACCGGGACAGGACTCAAGAGACCCAGTACTTC	CASNRDRTQETQYF
.	12	TRBV10-2	TRBJ1-6	many	TGCGCCAGCAGTACTGGGAATTCACCCCTCCACTTT	CASSTGNSPLHF
.	13	TRBV19	TRBJ1-1	many	TGTGCCAGTAGGCCGGGGGCAGTTGGTGGAGCTTTCTTT	CASRPGAVGGAFF
.	13	TRBV7-3	TRBJ1-1	many	TGTGCCAGCAGCTCTAGGATGGGGACTGAAGCTTTCTTT	CASSSRMGTEAFF
.	14	TRBV7-2	TRBJ2-5	many	TGTGCCAGCAGCCCCCCCGGGTTCCAAGAGACCCAGTACTTC	CASSPPGFQETQYF
.	14	TRBV12-3/TRBV12-4	TRBJ1-5	.	TGTGCCAGCACCCTGGGGGCGCGGAATCAGCCCCAGCATTTT	CASTLGARNQPQHF
.	13	TRBV20-1	TRBJ2-5	many	TGCAGTGCTAGACGGCCCGGGGGCGAGACCCAGTACTTC	CSARRPGGETQYF
TRBD1	17	TRBV6-1	TRBJ1-5	many	TGTGCCAGCAGGTCCCCGGGACAGGGCTTCGGCAATCAGCCCCAGCATTTT	CASRSPGQGFGNQPQHF
TRBD1	17	TRBV20-1	TRBJ2-2	many	TGCAGTGCTAGTGCCTTCCCGGGACAGGGGGCGTCCGGGGAGCTGTTTTTT	CSASAFPGQGASGELFF
.	15	TRBV12-3/TRBV12-4	TRBJ2-7	few	TGTGCCAGCCGTTCTACAGTGGCCAGCTCCTACGAGCAGTCCTTC	CASRSTVASSYEQSF
.	14	TRBV5-4	TRBJ1-1	many	TGTGCCAGCAGCTTCCATCTGCGGAGCACTGAAGCTTTCTTT	CASSFHLRSTEAFF
.	12	TRBV10-3	TRBJ1-1	many	TGTGCCATCAGTGAGTCAGGGACTGAAGCTTTCTTT	CAISESGTEAFF
.	14	TRBV5-1	TRBJ2-1	.	TGCGCCAGCAGCTTGGGGTCGGCCAACAATGAGCAGTTCTTC	CASSLGSANNEQFF
TRBD1	15	TRBV6-1	TRBJ1-6	few	TGTGCCAGCAGTGAAACAGGACAGGGTTATTCACCCCTCCACTTT	CASSETGQGYSPLHF